This T cell receptor (beta chain) was identified in a study of breast tumors, draining lymph nodes, adjacent tissues. This clonotype was counted at least ten times. Antigen unknown. Overall study results and limits: Data fit most tumor T cells coming from lymph node, expanding in tumor. Compared with basal-like, luminal-like tumors shared significantly more repertoire with nontumor tissue. Tumor T cell lymph node origin was a supported hypothesis, not proven.

Breast cancer patients provided tissue from their axillary draining lymph nodes. TCRdb re-derived calls from the multiplex PCR reads in MiXCR, one entry per CDR3 protein. The sample gives around 290,000 distinct CDR3 sequences, around 30% of which show up once; 0.85% to 1.2% is in the top ten. This CDR3 comprises 16 residues. The trim removed 6 bases at V and 4 bases at J, leaving 11 bases unmatched. The chain combines TRBV12-3 or TRBV12-4 with TRBJ2-1, with 8 bases lining up with TRBD2. Material: axillary lymph node tissue. This receptor was taken from a female donor with breast cancer. Some clones in this sample may be carry-over from other donors' samples. The CDR3 DNA follows: TGTGCCAGCAGGTATACCGGGACTAGTACTTACAATGAGCAGTTCTTC. It is translated as CASRYTGTSTYNEQFF.